The 30 T cell receptor beta chains reported below all come from one sample, sequenced in a study of blood T cell repertoires in COVID-19. The method was immunoSEQ multiplex PCR; TCRdb's version includes in-frame clones alone and lacks a portion of them. The sample lists roughly 340,000 clones, 85% to 90% occurring once. Sample: PBMCs or T cells enriched from blood (not recorded which). These receptors were collected from a young man who had recovered from COVID-19.

This clone has just one count. This rearrangement joins TRBV9 to TRBJ1-5; no reliable D call. With 3 bases removed from V and 2 bases from J, the gap between germline ends came to 18 bases. The V gene's germline CDR1 is SGDLS and CDR2 YYNGEE. This CDR3 is 17 amino acids long. CDR3 DNA: TGTGCCAGCAGCGGCGACAAAAACCAAACTGGCAATCAGCCCCAGCATTTT. It encodes CASSGDKNQTGNQPQHF.

The chain recombines TRBV13 with TRBJ2-1, with TRBD2 identical over 7 bases. With 0 bases clipped from V and 9 bases from J, the junction kept 11 bases outside the gene matches. Germline V gives CDR1 PRHDT, CDR2 FYEKMQ (reference sequence). This CDR3 is built from 16 residues. Here the CDR3 reads CASSLGSGVGTREQFF. CDR3 sequence (DNA): TGTGCCAGCAGCTTAGGAAGCGGGGTAGGTACTCGTGAGCAGTTCTTC.

The V and J genes are TRBV11-3 and TRBJ2-3, with a tentative D call TRBD2 (5 bases). The CDR3 loop spans 12 amino acids. Per the germline V gene, CDR1 is SGHNT and CDR2 is YENEEA. Trimming cost V 2 bases and J 9 bases, with 9 bases left between them. The CDR3 DNA reads as TGTGCCAGCAGCTTAAGTTCGGGAACGCAGTATTTT. This sequence encodes CASSLSSGTQYF.

The V and J genes are TRBV11-2 and TRBJ1-1, with D maybe TRBD1 (6 bases). Germline V gene sequence: CDR1 SGHAT, CDR2 FQNNGV. The CDR3 is 13 amino acids. The V and J ends lost 6 bases and 6 bases respectively, with 14 bases between them. The DNA for the CDR3 is TGTGCCAGCAGTTTCAGGGAGGGGGCTGAAGCTTTCTTT. Translation gives CASSFREGAEAFF.

The V gene is TRBV12-3 or TRBV12-4, the J gene TRBJ2-1; D might be TRBD1 (6 bases). With 7 bases removed from V and 5 bases from J, the gap between germline ends came to 12 bases. This CDR3 comprises 13 residues. This CDR3 is CASNLDSDNEQFF. As DNA, the CDR3 is TGTGCCAGCAACTTGGACAGCGACAATGAGCAGTTCTTC.

With regard to this clone: Germline is not matched at one junction end, which may reflect a read error. The rearrangement links TRBV20-1 to TRBJ1-1, with D hard to call. The V gene's germline CDR1 is DFQATT and CDR2 SNEGSKA (reference sequence). This CDR3 has 11 residues. CDR3 nucleotides: TGCAGTGCAATACCCAACAGTGAAGCTTTCTTT. Amino acids: CSAIPNSEAFF.

This sequence joins TRBV7-2 and TRBJ2-1, with 7 bases aligning to TRBD2. The CDR3 runs 17 residues. CDR1 SGHTA and CDR2 FQGNSA come from the germline V gene. Trimming cost V 1 base and J 6 bases; bases outside gene matches: 12. The CDR3 protein is CASSLDVRTRLLNEQFF. CDR3 coding DNA: TGTGCCAGCAGCTTAGATGTTCGGACTAGATTACTCAATGAGCAGTTCTTC.

The rearrangement joins TRBV7-9 to TRBJ2-5; D is ambiguous. From germline, CDR1 is SEHNR and CDR2 FQNEAQ (reference sequence). CDR3 size: 12 residues. Trimming pared 7 bases from V and 4 bases from J, leaving 10 bases between. The CDR3 DNA reads TGTGCCAGCACCACATCGGGAGAGACCCAGTACTTC. Its protein product is CASTTSGETQYF.

This chain connects TRBV3-1 (or the pseudogene TRBV3-2) to TRBJ1-2; the match to TRBD1 covers 9 bases. The V gene's germline CDR1 is LGHDT and CDR2 YNNKEL (reference sequence). This CDR3 has 15 amino acids. V lost 5 bases to trimming and J lost 2 bases; unmatched junction nucleotides: 6. This CDR3 is CASSSPGTGNYGYTF. For the CDR3, the DNA is TGTGCCAGCAGCTCTCCCGGGACAGGGAACTATGGCTACACCTTC.

The gene calls are TRBV10-2 and TRBJ1-1; D unclear. The ends were cut back, 8 bases at V and 1 base at J, with 11 bases in the middle. Germline V gives CDR1 WSHSY, CDR2 SAAADI. The CDR3 loop spans 13 amino acids. For the CDR3, the DNA is TGCGCCAGCCGCCATCGGGGGAACACTGAAGCTTTCTTT. Amino acid sequence: CASRHRGNTEAFF.

CDR3 nucleotide sequence: TGTGCCAGCAGCCAAGAAGGAGAGGAGCGGGGGCCTACGGGAAAGCAGTACTTC. Amino acid sequence: CASSQEGEERGPTGKQYF. The chain recombines TRBV14 with TRBJ2-7; 8 nucleotides align to TRBD2. Germline lookup yields CDR1 SGHDN and CDR2 FVKESK. V trimming: 0 bases; J trimming: 8 bases; junction bases outside the gene matches: 18. This CDR3 contains 18 residues.

This clone was seen once. The chain links TRBV2 to TRBJ1-6; the match to TRBD1 covers 8 bases. The CDR3 is 14 residues long. In germline, CDR1 is SNHLY, CDR2 FYNNEI. Trimming took 9 bases from V and 7 from J; bases not matched to a gene: 8. CDR3 region: CASGDRGGNSPLHF. CDR3 coding DNA: TGTGCCAGTGGAGACAGGGGAGGCAATTCACCCCTCCACTTT.

The chain couples TRBV24-1 to TRBJ2-2; possible D gene TRBD1, 6 bases. Germline CDR1 and CDR2: KGHDR and SFDVKD. The length of the CDR3 is 14 residues. V was shortened by 7 bases and J by 1 base, with 9 bases between the two germline ends. The CDR3, as DNA: TGTGCCACCAGCAGGGGCTTGAACACCGGGGAGCTGTTTTTT. Amino acids: CATSRGLNTGELFF.

Only a few counts were recorded for this clone. The rearrangement joins TRBV3-1 (or the pseudogene TRBV3-2) to TRBJ2-3; D call uncertain. Trimming cost V 2 bases and J 0 bases, with 3 bases left between them. From germline, CDR1 is LGHDT and CDR2 YNNKEL (reference sequence). The CDR3 contains 13 residues. CDR3 sequence (DNA): TGTGCCAGCAGCCAAACTAGCACAGATACGCAGTATTTT. This translates into CASSQTSTDTQYF.

This clone was seen once. The V call is TRBV5-1, the J call TRBJ1-5; TRBD1 agrees at 9 bases. The CDR3 runs 15 residues. The trim removed 4 bases at V and 6 bases at J, leaving 8 bases unmatched. CDR1 is SGHRS, CDR2 YFSETQ, per germline. The CDR3 coding sequence is TGCGCCAGCAGCCGAGGGACAGGGAAAGGTCAGCCCCAGCATTTT. It encodes CASSRGTGKGQPQHF.

V is TRBV6-2 or TRBV6-3 and J is TRBJ2-7, with D perhaps TRBD1 (6 bases). The V end was cut by 5 bases, the J end by 7 bases, with 18 bases between. The germline gives CDR1 MNHEY, CDR2 SVGEGT. The CDR3 extends over 14 amino acids. For the CDR3, the DNA is TGTGCCAGCAGTCCCCGGACAGCGTACTATGAGCAGTACTTC. Translated: CASSPRTAYYEQYF.

The chain combines TRBV5-1 with TRBJ1-2; 7 bases are shared with TRBD1. V shed 4 bases and J 4 bases; nucleotides not matched to a gene: 7. The germline CDR1 and CDR2 sequences are SGHRS and YFSETQ. This CDR3 spans 14 amino acids. This CDR3 reads CASSPLQGIYGYTF. The CDR3 bases are TGCGCCAGCAGCCCCCTACAGGGGATCTATGGCTACACCTTC.

The chain has TRBV6-5 and TRBJ2-7; 12 bases are shared with TRBD1. This CDR3 has 14 amino acids. Germline loops: CDR1 MNHEY, CDR2 SVGAGI. The V and J ends lost 7 bases and 6 bases, in that order; junction bases with no gene match: 7. The CDR3 protein is CASIIGTGGVEQYF. In DNA, the CDR3 is TGTGCCAGCATAATTGGGACAGGGGGCGTCGAGCAGTACTTC.

The CDR3 bases are TGCGCCAGCAGCTACAACGCCCGGGTCTACTCTGGAAACACCATATATTTT. Its translation is CASSYNARVYSGNTIYF. The chain combines TRBV4-3 with TRBJ1-3, with unresolved D. V lost 5 bases and J 0 bases, leaving 17 bases between the germline ends. CDR3 length: 17 amino acids. CDR1 and CDR2 (germline): LGHNA, YSLEER.

V usage is TRBV29-1 and J usage is TRBJ2-7, with TRBD2 matching 8 bases. The CDR3 runs to 15 residues. The V and J ends lost 1 base and 2 bases, in that order; junction bases with no gene match: 7. Germline CDR1 is SQVTM and CDR2 is ANQGSEA. The CDR3 DNA reads TGCAGCGTTGAAGGGGGGCTAGCGGGCGCCTACGAGCAGTACTTC. This translates into CSVEGGLAGAYEQYF.

V is TRBV7-9 and J is TRBJ2-2; the D gene is possibly TRBD2 (5 bases). V gave up 3 bases and J gave up 7 bases, with 15 bases separating them. Germline loops: CDR1 SEHNR, CDR2 FQNEAQ (reference sequence). This CDR3 has 15 residues. The CDR3 DNA follows: TGTGCCAGCAGCTTGGAGGCGGGCCTCCGCGGGGAGCTGTTTTTT. Protein: CASSLEAGLRGELFF.

The V and J genes are TRBV30 and TRBJ2-3; weak D call: TRBD2 (5 bases). The germline gives CDR1 GTSNPN, CDR2 SVGIG (reference sequence). V was cut by 5 bases and J by 11 bases, with 14 bases left in between. The CDR3 is made up of 11 amino acids. For the CDR3, the DNA is TGTGCCTGGGAGACGGGGATCGGGCAGTATTTT. This translates into CAWETGIGQYF.

The chain recombines TRBV13 with TRBJ1-1, with D possibly matching TRBD1 (5 bases). The V and J ends lost 2 bases and 2 bases respectively, with 12 bases between them. CDR1 and CDR2 (germline): PRHDT, FYEKMQ (reference sequence). The CDR3 consists of 15 residues. CDR3 loop: CASSLIGGGNTEAFF. CDR3 sequence (DNA): TGTGCCAGCAGCTTAATCGGGGGAGGAAACACTGAAGCTTTCTTT.

The gene calls are TRBV2 and TRBJ1-1, with 9 bases matching TRBD1. This CDR3 has 12 residues. Trimming took 6 bases from V and 10 from J; bases not matched to a gene: 6. The germline V gene encodes CDR1 SNHLY and CDR2 FYNNEI. The CDR3 loop is CASSGTGRGAFF. The CDR3 DNA follows: TGTGCCAGCAGCGGGACAGGGAGGGGAGCTTTCTTT.

This chain links TRBV12-5 with TRBJ1-1; D unresolved. The CDR3 runs to 13 residues. CDR1 LGHNT and CDR2 FRNRAP come from the germline V gene. The V end lost 1 base, the J end lost 4 bases, and 7 bases lay between the germline ends. CDR3 region: CASGLEGATEAFF. Written as DNA, the CDR3 is TGTGCTAGTGGTTTGGAGGGAGCCACTGAAGCTTTCTTT.

This clone has just one count. The genes are TRBV19 and TRBJ1-2; the match to TRBD1 covers 9 bases. The V segment lost 6 bases and the J segment 1 base; nucleotides outside the gene matches: 3. The length of the CDR3 is 14 residues. The germline V gene encodes CDR1 LNHDA and CDR2 SQIVND (reference sequence). CDR3 loop: CASRGQGGNYGYTF. CDR3 DNA sequence: TGTGCCAGTAGGGGACAGGGTGGTAACTATGGCTACACCTTC.

The chain links TRBV29-1 to TRBJ1-4, with 7 bases fitting TRBD1. Germline V gene sequence: CDR1 SQVTM, CDR2 ANQGSEA. The CDR3 length is 15 residues. J was trimmed by 6 bases and V by 4 bases; bases with no gene match: 11. The CDR3 region has the DNA TGCAGCGTTGTGGGGCAGGGGGTAGGAGATGAAAAACTGTTTTTT. It translates to CSVVGQGVGDEKLFF.

A single count supports this clone. V and J are TRBV19 and TRBJ2-7, with no clear D. The length of the CDR3 is 13 residues. Per the germline V gene, CDR1 is LNHDA and CDR2 is SQIVND (reference sequence). Trimming stripped 11 bases from V and 2 bases from J, with 16 bases between. The CDR3 DNA reads as TGTGCCGTCTTACGGAGCGAGACCTACGAGCAGTACTTC. It encodes CAVLRSETYEQYF.

The CDR3 loop reads CASNRANTEAFF. The CDR3, as DNA: TGTGCCAGCAACAGGGCTAACACTGAAGCTTTCTTT. The chain combines TRBV6-5 with TRBJ1-1, with D perhaps matching TRBD1 (6 bases). From germline, CDR1 is MNHEY and CDR2 SVGAGI. The CDR3 extends over 12 amino acids. V was shortened by 7 bases and J by 2 bases, with 8 bases between the two germline ends.

This chain links TRBV4-1 with TRBJ2-5; D remains ambiguous. V dropped 4 bases and J dropped 5 bases, with 14 bases sitting between them. Germline V lookup: CDR1 MGHRA, CDR2 YSYEKL. This CDR3 contains 14 residues. CDR3: CASSPYVLLETQYF. In nucleotides, the CDR3 is TGCGCCAGCAGCCCCTATGTGCTGTTGGAGACCCAGTACTTC.